The rows below give T cell receptor beta chains drawn from one sample of a study of blood T cell repertoires in COVID-19. Profiled with immunoSEQ multiplex PCR; TCRdb holds only in-frame clones, not every one. The data contain approximately 450,000 clones, 70% to 90% of them singletons. Material: PBMCs or T cells enriched from blood (not recorded which). Every receptor here comes from a woman aged 18-35 years with acute COVID-19. Both conserved end residues are part of each CDR3. A D gene is named only where the DNA matches it firmly. Size is omitted from some rows. Given values are once, few, many or a class for expanded clones.

size: -
length: 12
D: TRBD1
J: TRBJ1-2
V: TRBV6-5
DNA: TGTGCCAGCAGTTACGACAGGGATGGCTACACCTTC
CDR3: CASSYDRDGYTF

size: -
length: 13
D: TRBD1
J: TRBJ1-2
V: TRBV6-4
DNA: TGTGCCAGCAGCAGGACAGGGGACTATGGCTACACCTTC
CDR3: CASSRTGDYGYTF

size: -
length: 13
D: -
J: TRBJ1-1
V: TRBV29-1
DNA: TGCAGCGCCGGAACAGTTCTGAACACTGAAGCTTTCTTT
CDR3: CSAGTVLNTEAFF

size: -
length: 15
D: -
J: TRBJ2-7
V: TRBV11-2
DNA: TGTGCCAGCAGCTACCCCGGGGGAACCTCCTACGAGCAGTACTTC
CDR3: CASSYPGGTSYEQYF

size: -
length: 14
D: -
J: TRBJ2-7
V: TRBV11-1
DNA: TGTGCCAGCAGCTTAGCTACAGTCTCCTACGAGCAGTACTTC
CDR3: CASSLATVSYEQYF

size: -
length: 14
D: TRBD1
J: TRBJ1-3
V: TRBV6-5
DNA: TGTGCCAGCAGGGGGACAGGGGACGGAAACACCATATATTTT
CDR3: CASRGTGDGNTIYF

size: -
length: 15
D: -
J: TRBJ1-2
V: TRBV28
DNA: TGTGCCAGCAGTAGTACAGGTTCAGTGGAGAATGGCTACACCTTC
CDR3: CASSSTGSVENGYTF

size: few
length: 14
D: -
J: TRBJ2-2
V: TRBV11-3
DNA: TGTGCCAGCAGCTTAGGAGGGAACACCGGGGAGCTGTTTTTT
CDR3: CASSLGGNTGELFF

size: -
length: 16
D: -
J: TRBJ2-2
V: TRBV11-3
DNA: TGTGCCAGCAGCTCCCTGGAGGGGCGCTACACCGGGGAGCTGTTTTTT
CDR3: CASSSLEGRYTGELFF

size: -
length: 17
D: TRBD1
J: TRBJ1-6
V: TRBV19
DNA: TGTGCCAGAAAAACGAAGGGGGCTTTGACTTATAATTCACCCCTCCACTTT
CDR3: CARKTKGALTYNSPLHF

size: -
length: 17
D: TRBD1
J: TRBJ1-1
V: TRBV10-3
DNA: TGTGCCATCAGTGAGCCCCCAGGGGGAAAATCGAACACTGAAGCTTTCTTT
CDR3: CAISEPPGGKSNTEAFF

size: -
length: 14
D: TRBD2
J: TRBJ2-3
V: TRBV6-5
DNA: TGTGCCAGCACTAGCGGGGTTACCACAGATACGCAGTATTTT
CDR3: CASTSGVTTDTQYF

size: -
length: 15
D: -
J: TRBJ1-2
V: TRBV18
DNA: TGTGCCAGCTCACCAGAGATCCGGGGGAGCTATGGCTACACCTTC
CDR3: CASSPEIRGSYGYTF

size: -
length: 10
D: -
J: TRBJ2-7
V: TRBV4-1
DNA: TGCGCCAGCAGAAGAGGGACACCCCTATTC
CDR3: CASRRGTPLF

size: -
length: 14
D: -
J: TRBJ2-3
V: TRBV5-1
DNA: TGCGCCAGCAGCTTGGCCGAGGTAGGAGATACGCAGTATTTT
CDR3: CASSLAEVGDTQYF

size: -
length: 14
D: -
J: TRBJ2-3
V: TRBV27
DNA: TGTGCCAGCAGTTTTTTAGGGGGGGCAGATACGCAGTATTTT
CDR3: CASSFLGGADTQYF